This T cell receptor beta chain was captured in a study of T cell repertoires in cytomegalovirus infection. In the study overall: CMV infection and matching HLA type were both indicated by public TCR beta signatures.

TCRdb reprocessed the reads via MiXCR and lists one record per CDR3 protein. The sample has 310,000 or so distinct CDR3 sequences; around a sixth are singletons. Study conclusions and caveats: Cumulative public TCR beta family frequency identified carriers of CMV plus the relevant HLA. The study found HLA-C-restricted CMV-specific TCR beta clonotypes dominating the ex vivo response.

This clonotype showed up many times. Antigen specificity is unknown. The V gene's germline CDR1 is MGHRA and CDR2 YSYEKL. The CDR3 covers 16 residues. With 2 bases clipped from V and 6 bases from J, the junction kept 8 bases outside the gene matches. The V call is TRBV4-1, the J call TRBJ1-4; 8 bases line up with TRBD1. Sequenced: PBMCs. The sequence derives from a human donor in good health (CMV status not recorded). Some clones in this sample may be carry-over from other donors' samples. CDR3 coding DNA: TGCGCCAGCAGCCAACGCCACATGACAGGGGATGAAAAACTGTTTTTT. It specifies CASSQRHMTGDEKLFF.